The 5 T cell receptor beta chains listed next were all sequenced from one sample in a study of CD8 T cells in ankylosing spondylitis. TCRdb ran MiXCR on the 5' RACE reads and lists one entry per CDR3 protein. The sample contains some 240,000 distinct CDR3 sequences, roughly 25% of which appear only once. Sequences were obtained from blood, either unsorted or a sorted T cell fraction (not recorded which). The receptors shown here come from a male donor with ankylosing spondylitis or in good health (not recorded which).

The gene calls are TRBV15 and TRBJ1-4, with a weak D call TRBD1 (6 bases). This CDR3 spans 15 amino acids. The V gene's germline CDR1 is LNHNV and CDR2 YYDKDF (reference sequence). The V and J ends lost 2 bases and 8 bases respectively, with 15 bases between them. The CDR3 loop is CATSRRSGEEEKLFF. DNA of the CDR3: TGTGCCACCAGCAGAAGGTCAGGGGAGGAGGAAAAACTGTTTTTT.

CDR3 loop: CASSQVGTTNEKLFF. CDR3 in DNA: TGTGCCAGCAGCCAAGTCGGCACTACTAATGAAAAACTGTTTTTT. The rearrangement uses TRBV3-1 and TRBJ1-4; D gene unclear. Between the trimmed V and J ends, which lost 1 base and 2 bases, there was a span of 8 bases. Germline V CDR1 and CDR2: LGHDT, YNNKEL (reference sequence). There are 15 residues in the CDR3.

V usage is TRBV5-1 and J usage is TRBJ2-1, with TRBD2 identical over 7 bases. Unmatched junction bases numbered 3, after V lost 0 bases and J lost 3 bases. This CDR3 contains 15 residues. Germline V gene data show CDR1 as SGHRS and CDR2 as YFSETQ. CDR3 DNA sequence: TGCGCCAGCAGCTTGGAGTCTAGCGGCTACAATGAGCAGTTCTTC. It specifies CASSLESSGYNEQFF. Complete variable domain (other parts from reference TRBV5-1 and TRBJ2-1): KAGVTQTPRYLIKTRGQQVTLSCSPISGHRSVSWYQQTPGQGLQFLFEYFSETQRNKGNFPGRFSGRQFSNSRSEMNVSTLELGDSALYLCASSLESSGYNEQFFGPGTRLTVL.

The rearrangement uses TRBV2 and TRBJ2-7; D may be TRBD2 (5 bases). Trimming cost V 3 bases and J 1 base, with 10 bases left between them. Germline CDR1 and CDR2: SNHLY and FYNNEI. The CDR3 contains 14 residues. For the CDR3, the DNA is TGTGCCAGCAGTGACTCCCCGGGGTCCTACGAGCAGTACTTC. It is translated as CASSDSPGSYEQYF. Variable domain in full (rest from reference TRBV2 and TRBJ2-7): EPEVTQTPSHQVTQMGQEVILRCVPISNHLYFYWYRQILGQKVEFLVSFYNNEISEKSEIFDDQFSVERPDGSNFTLKIRSTKLEDSAMYFCASSDSPGSYEQYFGPGTRLTVT.

This clonotype occurred many times. This sequence joins TRBV20-1 and TRBJ1-2, with D unresolved. The CDR3 has 11 amino acids. V lost 5 bases to trimming and J lost 6 bases, with 10 bases between them. Germline CDR1 and CDR2: DFQATT and SNEGSKA (reference sequence). CDR3 nucleotides: TGCAGTGCTCCGGTTGGGGATGGCTACACCTTC. Translating it yields CSAPVGDGYTF.